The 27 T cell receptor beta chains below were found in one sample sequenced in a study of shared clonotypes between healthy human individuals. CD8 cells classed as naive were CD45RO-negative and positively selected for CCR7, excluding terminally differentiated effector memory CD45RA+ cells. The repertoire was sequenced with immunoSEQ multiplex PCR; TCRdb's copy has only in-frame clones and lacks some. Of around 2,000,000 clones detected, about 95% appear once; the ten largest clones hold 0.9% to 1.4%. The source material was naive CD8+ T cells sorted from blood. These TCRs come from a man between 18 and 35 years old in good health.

CDR3 sequence: CASSQVQTTPGYEQYF. DNA of the CDR3: TGCGCCAGCAGCCAAGTACAGACTACCCCAGGCTACGAGCAGTACTTC. This rearrangement joins TRBV4-1 to TRBJ2-7; tentatively, D is TRBD2 (5 bases). This CDR3 has 16 amino acids. V lost 1 base to trimming and J lost 3 bases, with 16 bases between them. From germline, CDR1 is MGHRA and CDR2 YSYEKL.

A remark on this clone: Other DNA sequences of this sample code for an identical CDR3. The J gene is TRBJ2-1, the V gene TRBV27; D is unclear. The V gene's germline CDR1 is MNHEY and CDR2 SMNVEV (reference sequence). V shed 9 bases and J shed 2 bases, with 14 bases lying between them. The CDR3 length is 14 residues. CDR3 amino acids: CASSRAGTYNEQFF. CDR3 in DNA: TGTGCCAGTAGTCGGGCAGGAACCTACAATGAGCAGTTCTTC.

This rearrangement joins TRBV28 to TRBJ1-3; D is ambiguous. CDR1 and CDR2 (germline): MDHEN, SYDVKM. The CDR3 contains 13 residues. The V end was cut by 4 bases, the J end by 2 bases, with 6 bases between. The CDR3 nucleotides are TGTGCCAGCAGTTGGGCTGCTGGAAACACCATATATTTT. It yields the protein CASSWAAGNTIYF.

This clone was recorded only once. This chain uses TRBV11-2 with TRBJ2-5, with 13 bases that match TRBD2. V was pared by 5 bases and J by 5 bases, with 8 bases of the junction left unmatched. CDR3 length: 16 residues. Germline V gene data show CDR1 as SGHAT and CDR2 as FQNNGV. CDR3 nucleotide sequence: TGTGCCAGCAGCCCTTGGACTAGCGGGGGCGACGAGACCCAGTACTTC. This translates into CASSPWTSGGDETQYF.

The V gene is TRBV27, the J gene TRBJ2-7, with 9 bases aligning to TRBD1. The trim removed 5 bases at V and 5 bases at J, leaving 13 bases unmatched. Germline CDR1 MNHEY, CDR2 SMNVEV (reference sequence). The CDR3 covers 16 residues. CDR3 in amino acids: CASSPISTGGHDEQYF. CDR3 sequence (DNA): TGTGCCAGCAGTCCCATCTCGACAGGGGGTCACGACGAGCAGTACTTC.

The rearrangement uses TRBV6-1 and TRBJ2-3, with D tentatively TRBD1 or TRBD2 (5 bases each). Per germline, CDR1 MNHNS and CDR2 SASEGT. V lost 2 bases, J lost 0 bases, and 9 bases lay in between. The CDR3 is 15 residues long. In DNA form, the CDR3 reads TGTGCCAGCAGTGAATGGGACGCTAGCACAGATACGCAGTATTTT. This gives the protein CASSEWDASTDTQYF.

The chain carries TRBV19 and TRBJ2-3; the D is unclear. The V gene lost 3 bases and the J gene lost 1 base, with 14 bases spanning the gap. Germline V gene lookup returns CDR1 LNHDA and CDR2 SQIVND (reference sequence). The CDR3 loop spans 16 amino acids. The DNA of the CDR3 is TGTGCCAGTAGTATTCCATGGACCGCTCGCACAGATACGCAGTATTTT. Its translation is CASSIPWTARTDTQYF.

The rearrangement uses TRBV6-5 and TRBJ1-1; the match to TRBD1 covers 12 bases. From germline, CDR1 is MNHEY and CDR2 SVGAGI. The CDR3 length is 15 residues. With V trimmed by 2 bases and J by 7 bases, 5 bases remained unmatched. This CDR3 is CASSYGTGGLGEAFF. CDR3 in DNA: TGTGCCAGCAGTTACGGGACAGGGGGCTTGGGTGAAGCTTTCTTT.

In nucleotides, the CDR3 is TGTGCCAGCAGCCCATCCGTTGGGGAAAACTATGGCTACACCTTC. It specifies CASSPSVGENYGYTF. The J gene is TRBJ1-2, the V gene TRBV7-9; D gene ambiguous. CDR1 and CDR2 from the germline V gene are SEHNR and FQNEAQ (reference sequence). The CDR3 spans 15 residues. Trimming took 5 bases from V and 2 from J, leaving 15 bases between them.

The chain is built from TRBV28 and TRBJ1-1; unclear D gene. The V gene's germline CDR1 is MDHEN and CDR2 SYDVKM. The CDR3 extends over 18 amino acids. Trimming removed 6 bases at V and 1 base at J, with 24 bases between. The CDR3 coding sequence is TGTGCCAGCAGCCTGACGAGATTAACAGATCAGGCGAACACTGAAGCTTTCTTT. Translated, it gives CASSLTRLTDQANTEAFF.

The CDR3: CASTPKPSSYEQYF. CDR3 DNA sequence: TGTGCCAGCACCCCCAAACCTTCCTCCTACGAGCAGTACTTC. This chain uses TRBV6-1 with TRBJ2-7; D is unclear. Trimming left V 7 bases short and J 0 bases short, with 13 bases between. The CDR3 runs 14 residues. Germline CDR1 MNHNS, CDR2 SASEGT.

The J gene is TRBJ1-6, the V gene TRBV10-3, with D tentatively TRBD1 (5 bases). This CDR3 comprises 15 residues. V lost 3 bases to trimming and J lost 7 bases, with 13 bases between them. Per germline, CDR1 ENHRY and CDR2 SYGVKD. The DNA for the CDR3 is TGTGCCATCAGTGACCAGGACACCACCAATTCACCCCTCCACTTT. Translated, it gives CAISDQDTTNSPLHF.

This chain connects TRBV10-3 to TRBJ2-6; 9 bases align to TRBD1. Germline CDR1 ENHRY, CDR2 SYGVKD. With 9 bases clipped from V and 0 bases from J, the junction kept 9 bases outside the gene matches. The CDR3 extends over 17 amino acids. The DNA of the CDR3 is TGTGCCATGGGACAGGGAGGCTCTCTCTCTGGGGCCAACGTCCTGACTTTC. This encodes CAMGQGGSLSGANVLTF.

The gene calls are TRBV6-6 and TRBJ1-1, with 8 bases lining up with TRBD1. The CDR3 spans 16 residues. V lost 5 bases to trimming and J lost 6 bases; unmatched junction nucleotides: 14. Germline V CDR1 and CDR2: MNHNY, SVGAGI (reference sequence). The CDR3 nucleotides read TGTGCCAGCAGTCCTCCTCGGGGGACAGGTGAACCTGAAGCTTTCTTT. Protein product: CASSPPRGTGEPEAFF.

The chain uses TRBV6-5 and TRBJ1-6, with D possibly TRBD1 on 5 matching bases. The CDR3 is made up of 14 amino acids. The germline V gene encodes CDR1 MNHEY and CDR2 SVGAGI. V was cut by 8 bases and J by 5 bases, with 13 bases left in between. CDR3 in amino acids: CASQGDSNNSPLHF. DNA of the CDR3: TGTGCCAGCCAAGGGGATTCGAATAATTCACCCCTCCACTTT.

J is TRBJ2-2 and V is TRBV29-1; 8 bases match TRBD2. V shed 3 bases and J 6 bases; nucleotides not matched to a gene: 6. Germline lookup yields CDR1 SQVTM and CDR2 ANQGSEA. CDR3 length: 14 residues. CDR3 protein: CSVEDGRAPGELFF. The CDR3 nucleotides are TGCAGCGTTGAGGACGGGAGGGCCCCCGGGGAGCTGTTTTTT.

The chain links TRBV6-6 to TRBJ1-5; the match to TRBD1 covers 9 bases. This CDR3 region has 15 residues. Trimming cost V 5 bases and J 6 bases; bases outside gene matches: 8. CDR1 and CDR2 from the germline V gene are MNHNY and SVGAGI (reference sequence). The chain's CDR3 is CASSKDRGSGQPQHF. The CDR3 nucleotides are TGTGCCAGCAGTAAGGACAGGGGATCGGGTCAGCCCCAGCATTTT.

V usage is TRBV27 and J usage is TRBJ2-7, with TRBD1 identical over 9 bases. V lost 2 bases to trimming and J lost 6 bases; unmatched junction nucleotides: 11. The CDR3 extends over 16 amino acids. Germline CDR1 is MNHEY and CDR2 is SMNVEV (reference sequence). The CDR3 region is CASSLIGGTGTGEQYF. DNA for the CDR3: TGTGCCAGCAGTTTAATCGGAGGGACAGGGACGGGCGAGCAGTACTTC.

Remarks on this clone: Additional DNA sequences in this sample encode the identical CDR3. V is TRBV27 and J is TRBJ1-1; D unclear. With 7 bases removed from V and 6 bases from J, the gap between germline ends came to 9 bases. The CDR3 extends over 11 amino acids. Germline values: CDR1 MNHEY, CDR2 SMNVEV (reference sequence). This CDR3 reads CASTEGSEAFF. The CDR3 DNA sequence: TGTGCCAGCACCGAGGGTTCTGAAGCTTTCTTT.

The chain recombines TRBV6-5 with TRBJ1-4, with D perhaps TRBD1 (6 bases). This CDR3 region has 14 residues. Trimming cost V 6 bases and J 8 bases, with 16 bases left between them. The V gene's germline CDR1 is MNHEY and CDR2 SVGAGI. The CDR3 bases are TGTGCCAGCAGCCTCGGGGGCGACAGGGAAAAACTGTTTTTT. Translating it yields CASSLGGDREKLFF.

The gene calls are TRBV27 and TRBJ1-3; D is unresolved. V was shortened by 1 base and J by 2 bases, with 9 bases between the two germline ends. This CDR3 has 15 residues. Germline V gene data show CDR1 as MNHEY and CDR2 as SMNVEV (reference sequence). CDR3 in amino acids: CASSLLGGTGNTIYF. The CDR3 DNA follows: TGTGCCAGCAGTTTATTGGGTGGCACTGGAAACACCATATATTTT.

The CDR3 is CASSPIPGGGLGQNEQFF. The CDR3 DNA is TGCGCCAGCAGCCCTATCCCGGGAGGGGGCTTAGGGCAGAATGAGCAGTTCTTC. The rearrangement links TRBV4-1 to TRBJ2-1; D possibly corresponds to TRBD2 (8 bases). The CDR3 covers 18 residues. In germline, CDR1 is MGHRA, CDR2 YSYEKL. The V gene lost 4 bases and the J gene lost 7 bases, with 26 bases spanning the gap.

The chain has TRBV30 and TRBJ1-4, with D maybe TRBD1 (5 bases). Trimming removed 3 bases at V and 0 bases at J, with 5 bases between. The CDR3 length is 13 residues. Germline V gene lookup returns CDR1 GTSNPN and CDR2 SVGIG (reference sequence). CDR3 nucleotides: TGTGCCTGGAGGACAGCAACTAATGAAAAACTGTTTTTT. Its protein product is CAWRTATNEKLFF.

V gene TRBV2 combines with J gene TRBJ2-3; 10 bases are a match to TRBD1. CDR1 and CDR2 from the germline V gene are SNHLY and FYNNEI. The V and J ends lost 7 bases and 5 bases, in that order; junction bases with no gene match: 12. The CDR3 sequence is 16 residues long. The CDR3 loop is CASTTQGTGAEDTQYF. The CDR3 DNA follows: TGTGCCAGCACTACCCAGGGGACAGGGGCGGAAGATACGCAGTATTTT.

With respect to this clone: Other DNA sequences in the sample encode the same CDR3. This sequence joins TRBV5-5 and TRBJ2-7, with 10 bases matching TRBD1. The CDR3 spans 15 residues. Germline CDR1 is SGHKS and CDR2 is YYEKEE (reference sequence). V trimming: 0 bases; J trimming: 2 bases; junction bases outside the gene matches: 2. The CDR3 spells CASSLGQGATYEQYF. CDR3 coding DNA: TGTGCCAGCAGCTTGGGACAGGGGGCGACCTACGAGCAGTACTTC. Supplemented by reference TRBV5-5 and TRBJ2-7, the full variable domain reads DAGVTQSPTHLIKTRGQQVTLRCSPISGHKSVSWYQQVLGQGPQFIFQYYEKEERGRGNFPDRFSARQFPNYSSELNVNALLLGDSALYLCASSLGQGATYEQYFGPGTRLTVT.

This chain's CDR3 is CASSEEGTYHSYNSPLHF. CDR3 DNA sequence: TGTGCCAGCAGTGAAGAGGGCACCTACCACTCCTATAATTCACCCCTCCACTTT. V gene TRBV6-1 combines with J gene TRBJ1-6; D unclear. V was cut by 1 base and J by 0 bases, with 13 bases left in between. This CDR3 spans 18 amino acids. CDR1 and CDR2 from the germline V gene are MNHNS and SASEGT.

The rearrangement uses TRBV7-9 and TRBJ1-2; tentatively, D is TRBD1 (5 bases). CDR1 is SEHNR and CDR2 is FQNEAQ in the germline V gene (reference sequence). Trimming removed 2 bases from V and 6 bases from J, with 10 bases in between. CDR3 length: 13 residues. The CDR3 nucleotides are TGTGCCAGCAGCTTAATGGGACTGGATGGCTACACCTTC. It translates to CASSLMGLDGYTF.